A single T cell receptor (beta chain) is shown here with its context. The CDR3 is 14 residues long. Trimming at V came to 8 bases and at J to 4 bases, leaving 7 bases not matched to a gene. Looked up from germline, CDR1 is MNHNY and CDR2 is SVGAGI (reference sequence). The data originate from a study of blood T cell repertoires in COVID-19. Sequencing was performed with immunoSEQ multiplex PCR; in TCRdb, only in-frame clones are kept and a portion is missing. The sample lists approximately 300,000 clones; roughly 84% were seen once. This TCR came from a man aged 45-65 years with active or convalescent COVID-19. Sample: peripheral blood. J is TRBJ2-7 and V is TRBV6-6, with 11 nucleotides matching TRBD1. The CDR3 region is CASGLRDRGYEQYF. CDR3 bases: TGTGCCAGCGGACTCCGGGACAGGGGGTACGAGCAGTACTTC.